This T cell receptor beta chain was captured in a study of control samples from healthy donors and cancer patients. This CDR3 comprises 13 residues. Trimming pared 2 bases from V and 1 base from J, leaving 8 bases between. Germline CDR1 reads GTSNPN; CDR2 reads SVGIG (reference sequence). Data came from immunoSEQ multiplex PCR; TCRdb stores just in-frame clones and leaves some out. This table holds tens of thousands of clones, about 88% found once. The sequencing input was blood. The genes are TRBV30 and TRBJ2-5, with a possible D match to TRBD1 (5 bases). This TCR came from a man aged 50 or older in good health. CDR3 bases: TGTGCCTGGAGTTTTAGGGGCCAAGAGACCCAGTACTTC. It is translated as CAWSFRGQETQYF.